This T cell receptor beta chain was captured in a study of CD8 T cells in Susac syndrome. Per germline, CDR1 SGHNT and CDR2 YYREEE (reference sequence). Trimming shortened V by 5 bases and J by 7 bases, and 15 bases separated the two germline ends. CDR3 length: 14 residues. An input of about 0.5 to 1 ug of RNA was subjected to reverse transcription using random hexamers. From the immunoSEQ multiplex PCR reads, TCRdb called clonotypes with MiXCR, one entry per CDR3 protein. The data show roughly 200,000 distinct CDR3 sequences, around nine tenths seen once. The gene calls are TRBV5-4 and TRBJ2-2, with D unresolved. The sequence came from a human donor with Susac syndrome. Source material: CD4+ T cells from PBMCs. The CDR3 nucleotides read TGTGCCAGCAGTCAGGACCTGGTGAACGGGGAGCTGTTTTTT. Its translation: CASSQDLVNGELFF.